This T cell receptor beta chain originates from a study of T cells expressing NK-cell markers. Background on the study: The study sequenced eight donors, seven HCMV-seropositive and one seronegative. Overall study results and limits: CD8+ T cells in 5 or 6 donors included dominant NKG2C+ clonotypes at roughly 1.0-7.0%.

Of note for this clonotype: As yet, its antigen is unknown.

cDNA encoding TCR beta was synthesized via 5'RACE template switching incorporating UMIs. With the 5' RACE reads reprocessed, TCRdb shows one record per CDR3 protein and no DNA. The sample spans 500,000 or so distinct CDR3 sequences; the ten largest clones claim under 4.5%. Germline lookup yields CDR1 MNHEY and CDR2 SVGAGI. The CDR3 has 17 amino acids. The chain carries TRBV6-5 and TRBJ1-4. The TCR sequence derives from a young man in good health. Sequencing used blood T cells: a sorted CD56 or NKG2C T cell subset, CD4+ or CD8+ T cells, or bulk PBMC T cells (not recorded which). The CDR3 here is CASSYGGSVQANEKLFF.